This T cell receptor beta chain is from a study of ipilimumab plus nivolumab after autologous stem cell transplantation. Profiling relied on immunoSEQ multiplex PCR, and the TCRdb table lists in-frame clones only, not all of them. Altogether 8,000 to 10,000 clones are present, 60% to 80% being singletons, with the ten largest covering approximately 16%. Germline V gives CDR1 LNHDA, CDR2 SQIVND (reference sequence). The ends were cut back, 5 bases at V and 4 bases at J, with 23 bases in the middle. The CDR3 covers 18 residues. The origin of this receptor is a female donor with multiple myeloma. This material consisted of PBMCs, taken in a trial of ipilimumab plus nivolumab as post-transplant consolidation. The chain carries TRBV19 and TRBJ2-2; D might be TRBD1 or TRBD2, each matching 5 bases. The chain's CDR3 is CASSLREGYRMSTGELFF. CDR3 nucleotides: TGTGCCAGTAGTCTACGAGAGGGGTACAGGATGTCCACCGGGGAGCTGTTTTTT.